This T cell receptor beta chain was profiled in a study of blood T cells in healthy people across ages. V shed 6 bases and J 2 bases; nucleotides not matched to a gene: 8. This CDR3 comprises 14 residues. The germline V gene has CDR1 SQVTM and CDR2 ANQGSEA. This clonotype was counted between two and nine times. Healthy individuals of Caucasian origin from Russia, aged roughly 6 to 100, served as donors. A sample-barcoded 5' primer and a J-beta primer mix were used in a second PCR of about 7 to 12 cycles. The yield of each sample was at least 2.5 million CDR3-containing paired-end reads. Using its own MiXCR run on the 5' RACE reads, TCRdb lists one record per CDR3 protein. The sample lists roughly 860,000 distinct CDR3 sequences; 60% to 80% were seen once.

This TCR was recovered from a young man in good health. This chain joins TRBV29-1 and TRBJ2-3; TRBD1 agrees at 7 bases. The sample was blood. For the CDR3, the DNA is TGCAGCGTGGCCGGGACAGAAGACACAGATACGCAGTATTTT. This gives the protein CSVAGTEDTDTQYF.